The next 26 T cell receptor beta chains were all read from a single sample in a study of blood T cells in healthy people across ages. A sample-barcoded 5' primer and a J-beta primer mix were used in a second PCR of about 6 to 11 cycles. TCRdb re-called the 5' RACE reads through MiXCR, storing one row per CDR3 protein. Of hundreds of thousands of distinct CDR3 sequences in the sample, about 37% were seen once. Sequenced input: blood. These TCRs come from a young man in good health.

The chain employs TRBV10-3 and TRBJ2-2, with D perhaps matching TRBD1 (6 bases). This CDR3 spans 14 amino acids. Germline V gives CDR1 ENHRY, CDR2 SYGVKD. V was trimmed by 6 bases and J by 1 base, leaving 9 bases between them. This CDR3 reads CAIRGTLNTGELFF. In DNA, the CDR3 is TGTGCCATCAGGGGGACATTGAACACCGGGGAGCTGTTTTTT.

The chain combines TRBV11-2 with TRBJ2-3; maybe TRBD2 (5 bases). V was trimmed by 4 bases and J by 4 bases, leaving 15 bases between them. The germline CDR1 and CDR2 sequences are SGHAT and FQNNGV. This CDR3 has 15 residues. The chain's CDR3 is CASSSGGYGADTQYF. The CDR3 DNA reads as TGTGCCAGCAGCTCCGGCGGGTATGGAGCAGATACGCAGTATTTT. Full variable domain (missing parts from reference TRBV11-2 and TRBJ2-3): EAGVAQSPRYKIIEKRQSVAFWCNPISGHATLYWYQQILGQGPKLLIQFQNNGVVDDSQLPKDRFSAERLKGVDSTLKIQPAKLEDSAVYLCASSSGGYGADTQYFGPGTRLTVL.

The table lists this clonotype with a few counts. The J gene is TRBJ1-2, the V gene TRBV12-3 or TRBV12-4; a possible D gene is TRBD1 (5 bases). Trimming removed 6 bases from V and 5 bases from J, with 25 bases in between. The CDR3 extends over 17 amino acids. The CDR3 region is CASRLKRVGDAEYGYTF. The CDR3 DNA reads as TGTGCCAGCAGGTTGAAGAGAGTAGGGGACGCCGAATATGGCTACACCTTC.

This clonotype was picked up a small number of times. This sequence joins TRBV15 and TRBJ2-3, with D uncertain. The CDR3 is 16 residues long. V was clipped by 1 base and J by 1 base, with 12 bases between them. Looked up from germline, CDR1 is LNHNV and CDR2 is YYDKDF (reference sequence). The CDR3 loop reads CATSRGSLAGTDTQYF. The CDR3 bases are TGTGCCACCAGCAGAGGTAGTCTGGCTGGCACAGATACGCAGTATTTT. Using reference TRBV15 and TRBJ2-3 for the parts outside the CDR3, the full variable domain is DAMVIQNPRYQVTQFGKPVTLSCSQTLNHNVMYWYQQKSSQAPKLLFHYYDKDFNNEADTPDNFQSRRPNTSFCFLDIRSPGLGDTAMYLCATSRGSLAGTDTQYFGPGTRLTVL.

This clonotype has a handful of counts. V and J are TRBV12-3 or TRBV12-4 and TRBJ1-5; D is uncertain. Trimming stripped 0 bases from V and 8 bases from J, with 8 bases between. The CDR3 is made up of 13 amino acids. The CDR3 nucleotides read TGTGCCAGCAGTTTAGCCCGCCAGGAGCCCCAGCATTTT. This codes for CASSLARQEPQHF.

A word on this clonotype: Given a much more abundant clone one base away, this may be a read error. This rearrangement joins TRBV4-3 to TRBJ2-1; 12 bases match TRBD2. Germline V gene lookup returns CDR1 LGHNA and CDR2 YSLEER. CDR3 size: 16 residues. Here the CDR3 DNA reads TGCGCCAGCAGCCAAGAATCTAGCGGGGGGGGCAATGAGCGGTTCTTC. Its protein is CASSQESSGGGNERFF.

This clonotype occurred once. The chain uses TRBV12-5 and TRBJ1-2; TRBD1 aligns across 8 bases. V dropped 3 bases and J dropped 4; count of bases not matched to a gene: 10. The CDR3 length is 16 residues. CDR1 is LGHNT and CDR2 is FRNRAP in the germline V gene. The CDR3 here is CASGFIRTGLSYGYTF. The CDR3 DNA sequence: TGTGCTAGTGGTTTCATCCGGACAGGGCTTAGCTATGGCTACACCTTC.

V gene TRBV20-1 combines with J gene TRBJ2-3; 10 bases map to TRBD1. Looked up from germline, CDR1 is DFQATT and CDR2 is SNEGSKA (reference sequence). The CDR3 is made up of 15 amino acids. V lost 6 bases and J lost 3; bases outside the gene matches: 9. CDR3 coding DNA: TGCAGTGCCTCACTGGGACAGGGGATAACAGATACGCAGTATTTT. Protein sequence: CSASLGQGITDTQYF.

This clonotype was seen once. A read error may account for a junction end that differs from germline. CDR3 coding DNA: TGTGCCAGCTCACCCGCAGGGGGAACGCTAAACCCTGAGGCTTTCTTT. It codes for CASSPAGGTLNPEAFF. The V call is TRBV18, the J call TRBJ1-1; TRBD1 matches 7 bases. Germline CDR1 and CDR2: KGHSH and LQKENI. This CDR3 spans 16 amino acids. The full variable domain, in which reference TRBV18 and TRBJ1-1 provide the parts outside the CDR3, is NAGVMQNPRHLVRRRGQEARLRCSPMKGHSHVYWYRQLPEEGLKFMVYLQKENIIDESGMPKERFSAEFPKEGPSILRIQQVVRGDSAAYFCASSPAGGTLNPEAFFGQGTRLTVV.

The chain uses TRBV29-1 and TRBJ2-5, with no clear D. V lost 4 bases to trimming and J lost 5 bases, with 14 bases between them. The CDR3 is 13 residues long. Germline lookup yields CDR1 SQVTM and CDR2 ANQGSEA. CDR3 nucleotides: TGCAGCGTTGCTTTGGCCGCGCGGGAGACCCAGTACTTC. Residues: CSVALAARETQYF.

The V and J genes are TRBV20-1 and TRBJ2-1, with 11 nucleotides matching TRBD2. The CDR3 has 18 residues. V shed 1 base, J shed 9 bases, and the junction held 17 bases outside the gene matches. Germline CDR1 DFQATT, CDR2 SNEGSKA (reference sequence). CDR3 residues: CSARVDMYGTSGFTEQFF. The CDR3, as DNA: TGCAGTGCTAGAGTTGATATGTACGGGACTAGCGGCTTTACTGAGCAGTTCTTC.

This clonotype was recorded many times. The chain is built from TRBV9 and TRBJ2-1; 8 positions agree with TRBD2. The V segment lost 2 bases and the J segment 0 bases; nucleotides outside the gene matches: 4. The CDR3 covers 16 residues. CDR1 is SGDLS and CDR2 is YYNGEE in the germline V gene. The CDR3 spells CASSVTSGSSYNEQFF. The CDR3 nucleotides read TGTGCCAGCAGCGTCACGAGCGGGAGCTCCTACAATGAGCAGTTCTTC. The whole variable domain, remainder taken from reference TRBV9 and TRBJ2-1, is DSGVTQTPKHLITATGQRVTLRCSPRSGDLSVYWYQQSLDQGLQFLIQYYNGEERAKGNILERFSAQQFPDLHSELNLSSLELGDSALYFCASSVTSGSSYNEQFFGPGTRLTVL.

CDR3 nucleotides: TGTGCCAGCAGTTTATCTCACAATTCACCCCTCCACTTT. Encoded protein: CASSLSHNSPLHF. The gene calls are TRBV27 and TRBJ1-6, with D unclear. The CDR3 has 13 amino acids. The V gene's germline CDR1 is MNHEY and CDR2 SMNVEV (reference sequence). V was clipped by 0 bases and J by 7 bases, with 4 bases between them.

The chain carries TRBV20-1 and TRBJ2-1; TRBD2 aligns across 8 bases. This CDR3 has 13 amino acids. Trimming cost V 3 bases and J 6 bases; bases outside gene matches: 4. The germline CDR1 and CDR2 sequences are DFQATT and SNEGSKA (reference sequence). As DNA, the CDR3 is TGCAGTGCTAGCACCGGGGGGGCCAATGAGCAGTTCTTC. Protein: CSASTGGANEQFF.

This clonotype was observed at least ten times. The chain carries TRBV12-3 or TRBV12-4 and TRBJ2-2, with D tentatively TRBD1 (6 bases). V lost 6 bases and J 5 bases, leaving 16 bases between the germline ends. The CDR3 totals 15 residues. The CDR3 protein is CASSLSSGVTGELFF. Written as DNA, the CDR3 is TGTGCCAGCAGCCTTTCATCAGGGGTGACCGGGGAGCTGTTTTTT.

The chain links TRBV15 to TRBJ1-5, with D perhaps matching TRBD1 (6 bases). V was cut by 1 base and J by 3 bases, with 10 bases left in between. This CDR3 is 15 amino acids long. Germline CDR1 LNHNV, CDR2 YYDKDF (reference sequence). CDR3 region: CATSRGQGLNQPQHF. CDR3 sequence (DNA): TGTGCCACCAGCAGAGGGCAGGGGCTCAATCAGCCCCAGCATTTT.

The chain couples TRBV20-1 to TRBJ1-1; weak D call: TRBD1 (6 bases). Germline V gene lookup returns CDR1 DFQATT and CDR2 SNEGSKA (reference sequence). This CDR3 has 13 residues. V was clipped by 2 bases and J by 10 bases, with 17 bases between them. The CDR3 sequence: CSARPRGGFGAFF. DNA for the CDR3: TGCAGTGCTAGACCCCGAGGGGGGTTTGGAGCTTTCTTT.

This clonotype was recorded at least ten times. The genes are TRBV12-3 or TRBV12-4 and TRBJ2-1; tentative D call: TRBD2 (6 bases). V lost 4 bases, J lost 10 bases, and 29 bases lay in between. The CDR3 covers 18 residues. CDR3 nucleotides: TGTGCCAGCAGTTCCCTACTCTCGACTAGGAGTATGATCACGGAGCAGTTCTTC. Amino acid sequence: CASSSLLSTRSMITEQFF.

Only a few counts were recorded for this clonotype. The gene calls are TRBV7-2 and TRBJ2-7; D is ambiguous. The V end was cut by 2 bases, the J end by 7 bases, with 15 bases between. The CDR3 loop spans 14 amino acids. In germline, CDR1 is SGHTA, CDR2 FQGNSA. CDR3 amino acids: CASSLHPVADEQYF. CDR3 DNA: TGTGCCAGCAGCTTACACCCTGTGGCGGATGAGCAGTACTTC.

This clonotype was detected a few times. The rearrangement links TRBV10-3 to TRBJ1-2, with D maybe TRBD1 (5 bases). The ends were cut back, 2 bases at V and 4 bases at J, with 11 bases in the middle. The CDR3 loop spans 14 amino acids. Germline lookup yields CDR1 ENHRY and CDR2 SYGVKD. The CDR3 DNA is TGTGCCATCAGTGAGGGCGAAGGGGTCTATGGCTACACCTTC. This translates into CAISEGEGVYGYTF.

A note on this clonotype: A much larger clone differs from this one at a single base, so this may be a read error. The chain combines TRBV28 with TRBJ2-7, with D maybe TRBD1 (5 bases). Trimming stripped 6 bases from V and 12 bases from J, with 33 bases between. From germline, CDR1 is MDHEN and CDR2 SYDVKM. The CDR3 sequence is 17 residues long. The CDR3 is CASRAGRSKGAKNIRYF. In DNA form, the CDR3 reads TGTGCCAGCAGAGCAGGGCGGAGTAAAGGGGCCAAAAACATTCGGTACTTC.

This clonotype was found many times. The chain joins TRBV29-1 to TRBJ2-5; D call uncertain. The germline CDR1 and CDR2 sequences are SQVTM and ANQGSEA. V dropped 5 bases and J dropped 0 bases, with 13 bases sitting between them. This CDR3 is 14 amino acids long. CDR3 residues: CSVTKPEYQETQYF. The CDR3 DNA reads TGCAGCGTTACAAAACCAGAGTACCAAGAGACCCAGTACTTC.

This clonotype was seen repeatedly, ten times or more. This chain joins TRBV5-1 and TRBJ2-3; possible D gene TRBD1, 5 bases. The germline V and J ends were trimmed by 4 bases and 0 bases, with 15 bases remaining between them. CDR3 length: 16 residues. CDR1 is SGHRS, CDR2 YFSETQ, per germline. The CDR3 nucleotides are TGCGCCAGCAGCCACCAGCGACAGTCTAGCACAGATACGCAGTATTTT. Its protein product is CASSHQRQSSTDTQYF.

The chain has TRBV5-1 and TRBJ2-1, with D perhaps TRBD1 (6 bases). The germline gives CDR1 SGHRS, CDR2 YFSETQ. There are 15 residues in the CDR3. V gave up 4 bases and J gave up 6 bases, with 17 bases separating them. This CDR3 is CASSGGTGPSNEQFF. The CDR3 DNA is TGCGCCAGCAGCGGAGGAACAGGGCCCAGCAATGAGCAGTTCTTC.

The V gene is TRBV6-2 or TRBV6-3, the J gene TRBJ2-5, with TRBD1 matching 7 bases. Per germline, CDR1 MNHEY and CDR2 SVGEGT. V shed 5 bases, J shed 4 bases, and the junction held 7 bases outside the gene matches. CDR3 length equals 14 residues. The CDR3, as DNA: TGTGCCAGCAGTCCCCTAGGGGGCGGAGAGACCCAGTACTTC. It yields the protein CASSPLGGGETQYF.

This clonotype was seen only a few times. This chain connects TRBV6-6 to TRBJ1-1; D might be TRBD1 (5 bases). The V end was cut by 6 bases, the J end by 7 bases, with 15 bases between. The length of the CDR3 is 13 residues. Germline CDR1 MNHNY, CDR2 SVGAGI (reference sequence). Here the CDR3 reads CASSHGSGVEAFF. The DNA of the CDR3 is TGTGCCAGCAGCCATGGGTCGGGGGTTGAAGCTTTCTTT.